The 23 T cell receptor beta chains listed next were all sequenced from one sample in a study of spatial heterogeneity in lung cancer. TCRdb fed the 5' RACE reads into MiXCR, producing one record per CDR3 protein. The sample yields tens of thousands of distinct CDR3 sequences, less than 9% seen once. Time point of the sample: sample taken at primary tumor resection. The sample here was PBMCs, taken at surgery. These receptor sequences come from a female donor with early-stage non-small cell lung cancer.

This clonotype has more than one count but fewer than ten. The chain carries TRBV7-3 and TRBJ2-3, with 12 bases that match TRBD2. V lost 2 bases, J lost 6 bases, and 6 bases stayed unmatched. CDR1 and CDR2 (germline): SGHTA, FQGTGA. The CDR3 runs 16 residues. CDR3 sequence reads: CASSLLAGGNSDTQYF. CDR3 in DNA: TGTGCCAGCAGCTTACTAGCGGGGGGGAATAGTGATACGCAGTATTTT.

For the CDR3, the DNA is TGTGCCACCAGCAGAGATCCCGACCCGAGCAGGGGGAACAATCAGCCCCAGCATTTT. Its protein product is CATSRDPDPSRGNNQPQHF. The chain carries TRBV15 and TRBJ1-5; 7 bases are a match to TRBD1. The CDR3 covers 19 residues. Germline loops: CDR1 LNHNV, CDR2 YYDKDF (reference sequence). Trimming removed 0 bases from V and 3 bases from J; junction bases left unmatched: 14.

This clonotype came up many times. The chain has TRBV3-1 and TRBJ1-2; D is uncertain. The CDR3 spans 13 residues. Germline V gene data show CDR1 as LGHDT and CDR2 as YNNKEL (reference sequence). V lost 2 bases and J lost 7, with 11 bases in between. The CDR3 DNA reads as TGTGCCAGCAGCCAATTTCTAGGTGGTGGCTACACCTTC. It specifies CASSQFLGGGYTF.

This clonotype appeared a few times. The V gene is TRBV7-9, the J gene TRBJ2-4; TRBD1 aligns across 7 bases. Looked up from germline, CDR1 is SEHNR and CDR2 is FQNEAQ (reference sequence). This CDR3 region has 15 residues. The ends lost 10 bases at V and 0 bases at J; junction bases unmatched: 9. CDR3 DNA: TGTGCCATACTCAGGGGGACACTAGCCAAAAACATTCAGTACTTC. Translated, it gives CAILRGTLAKNIQYF.

This clonotype was counted only a few times. This chain links TRBV2 with TRBJ2-6, with 7 nucleotides matching TRBD2. The junction had 7 bases not matched to a gene; V was cut back by 8 bases and J by 0 bases. The length of the CDR3 is 16 residues. Germline loops: CDR1 SNHLY, CDR2 FYNNEI. This chain's CDR3 is CASGLADSSGANVLTF. The CDR3 bases are TGTGCCAGCGGGCTAGCGGACTCCTCTGGGGCCAACGTCCTGACTTTC. The variable domain in full, completed from reference TRBV2 and TRBJ2-6, reads EPEVTQTPSHQVTQMGQEVILRCVPISNHLYFYWYRQILGQKVEFLVSFYNNEISEKSEIFDDQFSVERPDGSNFTLKIRSTKLEDSAMYFCASGLADSSGANVLTFGAGSRLTVL.

The chain is built from TRBV20-1 and TRBJ1-1; D is undetermined. Germline CDR1 and CDR2: DFQATT and SNEGSKA (reference sequence). The CDR3 is 13 amino acids. V gave up 8 bases and J gave up 6 bases, with 19 bases separating them. In DNA, the CDR3 is TGCAGTACTCCGGACCCACCGGGAGCTGAAGCTTTCTTT. The encoded protein is CSTPDPPGAEAFF.

This clonotype was found many times. CDR3 bases: TGTGCCAGCAGTCCCCGGGGGGGCACAGATACGCAGTATTTT. Translation: CASSPRGGTDTQYF. The rearrangement joins TRBV12-3 or TRBV12-4 to TRBJ2-3, with 7 bases matching TRBD2. The J segment lost 1 base and the V segment lost 5 bases, leaving 3 bases of the junction unmatched. The CDR3 is made up of 14 amino acids.

This clonotype appeared many times. J is TRBJ1-6 and V is TRBV27, with a weak D call TRBD1 (6 bases). V was clipped by 2 bases and J by 8 bases, with 10 bases between them. Germline V gene sequence: CDR1 MNHEY, CDR2 SMNVEV (reference sequence). This CDR3 contains 14 residues. Here the CDR3 reads CASSLQGWDSPLHF. In DNA form, the CDR3 reads TGTGCCAGCAGTTTACAGGGGTGGGATTCACCCCTCCACTTT.

This clonotype was counted at least ten times. The chain uses TRBV12-5 and TRBJ2-3; tentative D call: TRBD2 (5 bases). The V end lost 6 bases, the J end lost 6 bases, and 10 bases lay between the germline ends. This CDR3 is 12 amino acids long. Germline V gene lookup returns CDR1 LGHNT and CDR2 FRNRAP. The CDR3 protein is CASGPRGDTQYF. CDR3 sequence (DNA): TGTGCTAGTGGCCCTCGCGGGGATACGCAGTATTTT.

This clonotype was counted at least ten times. The chain is built from TRBV6-2 or TRBV6-3 and TRBJ2-3; 7 bases align to TRBD2. V lost 2 bases to trimming and J lost 4 bases; unmatched junction nucleotides: 6. Germline values: CDR1 MNHEY, CDR2 SVGEGT. The CDR3 runs to 15 residues. The CDR3 is CASSYIGGSSDTQYF. For the CDR3, the DNA is TGTGCCAGCAGTTACATCGGGGGGAGCTCAGATACGCAGTATTTT.

This chain joins TRBV7-2 and TRBJ2-5; D unresolved. The CDR3 consists of 15 residues. The V and J ends lost 0 bases and 5 bases respectively, with 13 bases between them. The germline gives CDR1 SGHTA, CDR2 FQGNSA. The CDR3 protein is CASSLARLGAETQYF. For the CDR3, the DNA is TGTGCCAGCAGCTTAGCGAGATTGGGTGCCGAGACCCAGTACTTC.

The rearrangement joins TRBV5-1 to TRBJ2-5; D call uncertain. This CDR3 is built from 13 residues. Germline V gene lookup returns CDR1 SGHRS and CDR2 YFSETQ. V lost 1 base and J 1 base, leaving 5 bases between the germline ends. CDR3 region: CASSLPPQETQYF. The CDR3 nucleotides are TGCGCCAGCAGCTTGCCACCCCAAGAGACCCAGTACTTC.

This clonotype was observed at least ten times. CDR3 sequence: CASSYRPPPPGETQYF. In DNA form, the CDR3 reads TGTGCCAGCAGTTACCGCCCCCCGCCTCCGGGGGAGACCCAGTACTTC. This chain uses TRBV6-5 with TRBJ2-5; D is possibly TRBD2 (5 bases). The V gene lost 2 bases and the J gene lost 5 bases, with 18 bases spanning the gap. This CDR3 spans 16 amino acids. CDR1 MNHEY and CDR2 SVGAGI come from the germline V gene.

This clonotype occurred many times. This chain uses TRBV28 with TRBJ1-5, with D maybe TRBD1 (5 bases). CDR1 and CDR2 from the germline V gene are MDHEN and SYDVKM. The CDR3 loop spans 16 amino acids. With 5 bases removed from V and 4 bases from J, the gap between germline ends came to 18 bases. CDR3 amino acids: CASSLIRQGFNQPQHF. The CDR3 coding sequence is TGTGCCAGCAGTCTCATCCGGCAGGGCTTTAATCAGCCCCAGCATTTT.

This clonotype appeared many times. V and J are TRBV9 and TRBJ1-1; the D gene is possibly TRBD1 (6 bases). The germline V gene encodes CDR1 SGDLS and CDR2 YYNGEE. V dropped 2 bases and J dropped 3 bases, with 8 bases sitting between them. The CDR3 covers 13 residues. The CDR3 nucleotides read TGTGCCAGCAGCGTTCCAGGGGACACTGAAGCTTTCTTT. Protein sequence: CASSVPGDTEAFF.

The chain employs TRBV20-1 and TRBJ2-1; 14 nucleotides agree with TRBD2. In germline, CDR1 is DFQATT, CDR2 SNEGSKA (reference sequence). J was trimmed by 3 bases and V by 4 bases; bases with no gene match: 2. The CDR3 consists of 15 residues. The CDR3 DNA is TGCAGTGCTAAGGGACTAGCGGGAGACTACAATGAGCAGTTCTTC. Translation gives CSAKGLAGDYNEQFF.

This clonotype showed up many times. This rearrangement joins TRBV10-3 to TRBJ2-1; TRBD2 aligns across 12 bases. The V segment lost 2 bases and the J segment 6 bases; nucleotides outside the gene matches: 5. Germline V gene sequence: CDR1 ENHRY, CDR2 SYGVKD. This CDR3 is 16 amino acids long. The CDR3 sequence: CAISERLAGALNEQFF. The CDR3, as DNA: TGTGCCATCAGTGAGAGACTAGCGGGGGCACTCAATGAGCAGTTCTTC.

This clonotype was counted at least ten times. The V call is TRBV11-2, the J call TRBJ2-3, with D hard to call. In germline, CDR1 is SGHAT, CDR2 FQNNGV. This CDR3 contains 13 residues. V lost 0 bases to trimming and J lost 7 bases, with 8 bases between them. The CDR3 here is CASSLDLANTQYF. Here the CDR3 DNA reads TGTGCCAGCAGCTTAGATTTAGCCAATACGCAGTATTTT.

This clonotype was observed many times. The chain combines TRBV7-9 with TRBJ2-2; tentative D call: TRBD2 (5 bases). Trimming took 4 bases from V and 3 from J, leaving 18 bases between them. CDR3 length: 17 residues. Per germline, CDR1 SEHNR and CDR2 FQNEAQ (reference sequence). Here the CDR3 reads CASSSAGVSWDTGELFF. In DNA, the CDR3 is TGTGCCAGCAGCTCGGCCGGGGTCTCATGGGACACCGGGGAGCTGTTTTTT.

The sample holds many counts of this clonotype. The chain combines TRBV12-3 or TRBV12-4 with TRBJ2-5; possibly TRBD2 for D (5 bases). V shed 1 base and J shed 4 bases, with 10 bases lying between them. The CDR3 sequence is 14 residues long. CDR3 sequence: CASSLVLSGETQYF. In nucleotides, the CDR3 is TGTGCCAGCAGTTTAGTCTTAAGCGGAGAGACCCAGTACTTC.

This clonotype was seen at least ten times. The genes are TRBV21-1 and TRBJ2-7. TRBV21-1 represents a pseudogene. The CDR3 loop spans 10 amino acids. In DNA form, the CDR3 reads TGTGCCAGCAGCAAAAATCCAGGGTCCTTC. Encoded protein: CASSKNPGSF.

The CDR3 DNA is TGTGCCAGCAGCTCCATGTGGACTAGAGAGACCGGGGAGCTGTTTTTT. The encoded protein is CASSSMWTRETGELFF. This chain connects TRBV7-9 to TRBJ2-2, with 7 bases that match TRBD2. Germline V lookup: CDR1 SEHNR, CDR2 FQNEAQ (reference sequence). V was clipped by 4 bases and J by 5 bases; unmatched bases: 10. This CDR3 has 16 residues.

This clonotype was recorded at least ten times. The V call is TRBV12-3 or TRBV12-4, the J call TRBJ2-7, with D perhaps matching TRBD2 (5 bases). Trimming left V 5 bases short and J 7 bases short, with 9 bases between. The CDR3 is 11 residues long. The CDR3 is CASSLRREQYF. The DNA for the CDR3 is TGTGCCAGCAGTCTGAGGAGGGAGCAGTACTTC.